These 10 T cell receptor beta chains share one sample of origin, sequenced in a study of blood T cells in healthy people across ages. A second PCR of roughly 7 to 11 cycles used a sample-barcoded 5' primer and a J-beta primer mix. MiXCR, run by TCRdb on the 5' RACE reads, gives a single entry per CDR3 protein. Here the sample spans roughly 1.5 million distinct CDR3 sequences, approximately 43% being singletons. The specimen was blood. Receptor source: a woman aged 18-30 years in good health.

The table lists this clonotype with a few counts. This chain joins TRBV9 and TRBJ2-5; a weak D match, TRBD1 (6 bases). CDR1 is SGDLS, CDR2 YYNGEE, per germline. The CDR3 loop spans 16 amino acids. Trimming cost V 4 bases and J 1 base, with 17 bases left between them. The CDR3 reads CASSTGQRGVQETQYF. In DNA, the CDR3 is TGTGCCAGCAGCACGGGACAAAGGGGCGTCCAAGAGACCCAGTACTTC.

This clonotype has a handful of counts. The CDR3 sequence: CASSYPGEQFF. The CDR3 DNA sequence: TGTGCCAGCAGTTACCCCGGGGAGCAGTTCTTC. The chain combines TRBV6-2 or TRBV6-3 with TRBJ2-1; D is unresolved. Germline V lookup: CDR1 MNHEY, CDR2 SVGEGT. The CDR3 contains 11 residues. V was clipped by 2 bases and J by 10 bases, with 6 bases between them.

This clonotype has a single count. V usage is TRBV6-6 and J usage is TRBJ2-1; no definite D call. The germline V gene has CDR1 MNHNY and CDR2 SVGAGI (reference sequence). CDR3 size: 13 residues. Between the trimmed V and J ends, which lost 1 base and 8 bases, there was a span of 9 bases. Written as DNA, the CDR3 is TGTGCCAGCAGTTACTGGGCGTTGGATGAGCAGTTCTTC. This translates into CASSYWALDEQFF.

As DNA, the CDR3 is TGTGCCAGTAGTATAGAAGGGACAGGTTACAATGAGCAGTTCTTC. Translation: CASSIEGTGYNEQFF. This rearrangement joins TRBV19 to TRBJ2-1, with TRBD1 identical over 8 bases. Trimming cost V 0 bases and J 4 bases; bases outside gene matches: 2. Germline CDR1 reads LNHDA; CDR2 reads SQIVND (reference sequence). This CDR3 contains 15 residues.

The chain is built from TRBV20-1 and TRBJ2-1; TRBD2 agrees at 10 bases. CDR3 length: 14 amino acids. J lost 2 bases, V lost 5 bases, and 3 bases had no gene match. The germline V gene has CDR1 DFQATT and CDR2 SNEGSKA (reference sequence). CDR3 amino acids: CSAGSGGPYNEQFF. The CDR3 region has the DNA TGCAGTGCTGGTAGCGGGGGGCCCTACAATGAGCAGTTCTTC.

Of note for this clonotype: An end of the junction does not agree with germline; a read error may underlie this. V gene TRBV28 combines with J gene TRBJ2-3, with D uncertain. The CDR3 runs 12 residues. Germline V lookup: CDR1 MDHEN, CDR2 SYDVKM. In DNA form, the CDR3 reads TGTGCCAGCATTTTAATTACAGATACGCAGTATTTT. Protein sequence: CASILITDTQYF.

This sequence joins TRBV3-1 and TRBJ1-1; D is uncertain. The length of the CDR3 is 16 residues. Germline V CDR1 and CDR2: LGHDT, YNNKEL (reference sequence). The V gene lost 1 base and the J gene lost 0 bases, with 12 bases spanning the gap. The CDR3: CASSQVDGPMNTEAFF. The CDR3 DNA is TGTGCCAGCAGCCAAGTTGACGGGCCCATGAACACTGAAGCTTTCTTT.

This clonotype was counted a few times. The genes are TRBV15 and TRBJ2-1; TRBD1 matches 11 bases. The V gene end was trimmed by 6 bases and the J gene end by 9 bases; junction bases not matched to a gene: 13. This CDR3 spans 16 amino acids. The germline CDR1 and CDR2 sequences are LNHNV and YYDKDF (reference sequence). The DNA of the CDR3 is TGTGCCACCAGATCCACTAGGACAGGGGGCTTTGGTGAGCAGTTCTTC. It encodes CATRSTRTGGFGEQFF.

The genes are TRBV24-1 and TRBJ2-3; the match to TRBD2 covers 13 bases. The germline V gene encodes CDR1 KGHDR and CDR2 SFDVKD. The CDR3 runs to 17 residues. After removal of 3 bases from V and 4 bases from J, the junction contained 6 bases not matched to a gene. The CDR3 protein is CATSDGLAGVGPDTQYF. The DNA of the CDR3 is TGTGCCACCAGTGATGGACTAGCGGGAGTGGGCCCAGATACGCAGTATTTT.

In this sample, this clonotype turned up a few times. This CDR3 reads CASSPWDKANTGELFF. The CDR3 DNA reads as TGTGCCAGCTCACCATGGGACAAGGCGAACACCGGGGAGCTGTTTTTT. The chain is built from TRBV18 and TRBJ2-2, with D possibly TRBD1 on 6 matching bases. Trimming pared 2 bases from V and 0 bases from J, leaving 10 bases between. The CDR3 extends over 16 amino acids. Per germline, CDR1 KGHSH and CDR2 LQKENI. Full variable domain (outside the CDR3, taken from reference TRBV18 and TRBJ2-2): NAGVMQNPRHLVRRRGQEARLRCSPMKGHSHVYWYRQLPEEGLKFMVYLQKENIIDESGMPKERFSAEFPKEGPSILRIQQVVRGDSAAYFCASSPWDKANTGELFFGEGSRLTVL.